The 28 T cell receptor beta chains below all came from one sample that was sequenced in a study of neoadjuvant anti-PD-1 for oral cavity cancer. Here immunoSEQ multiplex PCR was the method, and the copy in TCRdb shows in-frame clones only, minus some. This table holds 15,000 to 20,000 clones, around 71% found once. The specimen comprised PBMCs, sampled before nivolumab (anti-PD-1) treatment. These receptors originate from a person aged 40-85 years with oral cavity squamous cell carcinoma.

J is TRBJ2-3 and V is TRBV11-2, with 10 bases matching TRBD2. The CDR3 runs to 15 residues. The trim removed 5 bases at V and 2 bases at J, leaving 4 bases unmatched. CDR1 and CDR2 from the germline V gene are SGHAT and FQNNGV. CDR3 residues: CASSRGLANTDTQYF. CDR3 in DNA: TGTGCCAGCAGCCGGGGACTAGCGAACACAGATACGCAGTATTTT.

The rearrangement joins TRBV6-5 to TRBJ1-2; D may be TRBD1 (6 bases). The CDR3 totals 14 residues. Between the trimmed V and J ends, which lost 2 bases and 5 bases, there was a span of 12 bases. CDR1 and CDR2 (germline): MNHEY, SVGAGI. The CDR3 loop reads CASSYTRQGYGYTF. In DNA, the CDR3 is TGTGCCAGCAGTTACACACGCCAGGGGTATGGCTACACCTTC.

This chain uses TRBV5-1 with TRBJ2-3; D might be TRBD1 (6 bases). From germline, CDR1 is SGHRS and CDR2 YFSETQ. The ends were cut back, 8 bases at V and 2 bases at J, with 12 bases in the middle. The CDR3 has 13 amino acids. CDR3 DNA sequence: TGCGCCAGTTCCCGGGACAACACAGATACGCAGTATTTT. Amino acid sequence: CASSRDNTDTQYF.

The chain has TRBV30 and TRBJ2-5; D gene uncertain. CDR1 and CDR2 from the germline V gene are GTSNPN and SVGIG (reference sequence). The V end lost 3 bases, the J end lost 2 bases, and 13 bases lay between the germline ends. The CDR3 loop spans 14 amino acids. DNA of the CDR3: TGTGCCTGGAGAAATTCCCCCCTTCAAGAGACCCAGTACTTC. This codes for CAWRNSPLQETQYF.

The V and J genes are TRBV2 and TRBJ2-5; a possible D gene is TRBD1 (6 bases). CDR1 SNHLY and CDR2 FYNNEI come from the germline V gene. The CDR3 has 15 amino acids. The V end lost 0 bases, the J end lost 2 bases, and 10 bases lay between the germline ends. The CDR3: CASSEARQVQETQYF. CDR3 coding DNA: TGTGCCAGCAGTGAAGCCAGACAGGTTCAAGAGACCCAGTACTTC.

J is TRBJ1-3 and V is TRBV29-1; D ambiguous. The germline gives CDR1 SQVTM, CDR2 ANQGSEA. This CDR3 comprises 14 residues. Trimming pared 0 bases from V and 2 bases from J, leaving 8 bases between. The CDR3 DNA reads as TGCAGCGTTGAAGATAATGCAGCTGGAAACACCATATATTTT. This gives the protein CSVEDNAAGNTIYF.

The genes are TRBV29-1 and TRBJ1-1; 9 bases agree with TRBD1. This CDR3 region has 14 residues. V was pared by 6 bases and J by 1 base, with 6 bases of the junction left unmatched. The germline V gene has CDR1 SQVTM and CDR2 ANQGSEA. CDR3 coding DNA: TGCAGCGTGGTGACAGGGGGTACGAACACTGAAGCTTTCTTT. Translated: CSVVTGGTNTEAFF.

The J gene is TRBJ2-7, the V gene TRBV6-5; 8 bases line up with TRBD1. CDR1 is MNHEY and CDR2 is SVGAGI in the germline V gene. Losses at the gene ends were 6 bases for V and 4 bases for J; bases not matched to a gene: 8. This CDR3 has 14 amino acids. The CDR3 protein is CASSETGELYEQYF. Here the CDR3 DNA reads TGTGCCAGCAGCGAGACAGGGGAGTTGTACGAGCAGTACTTC.

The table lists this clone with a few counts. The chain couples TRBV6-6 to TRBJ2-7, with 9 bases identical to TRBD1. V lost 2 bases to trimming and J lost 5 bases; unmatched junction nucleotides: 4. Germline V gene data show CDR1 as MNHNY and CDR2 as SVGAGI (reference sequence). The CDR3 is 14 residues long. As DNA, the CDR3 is TGTGCCAGCAGTTACCTCGGGACAGGGAACGAGCAGTACTTC. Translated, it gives CASSYLGTGNEQYF.

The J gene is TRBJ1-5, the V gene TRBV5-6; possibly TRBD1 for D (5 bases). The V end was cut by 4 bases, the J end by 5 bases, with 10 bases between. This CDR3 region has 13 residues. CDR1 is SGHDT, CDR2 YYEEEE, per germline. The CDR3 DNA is TGTGCCAGCAGCGGCGTAGGGGATCAGCCCCAGCATTTT. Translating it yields CASSGVGDQPQHF.

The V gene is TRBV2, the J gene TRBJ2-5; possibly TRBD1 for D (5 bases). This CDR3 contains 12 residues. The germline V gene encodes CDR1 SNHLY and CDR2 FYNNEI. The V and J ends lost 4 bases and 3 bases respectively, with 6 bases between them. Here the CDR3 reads CASSAQEETQYF. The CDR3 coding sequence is TGTGCCAGCAGTGCACAGGAAGAGACCCAGTACTTC.

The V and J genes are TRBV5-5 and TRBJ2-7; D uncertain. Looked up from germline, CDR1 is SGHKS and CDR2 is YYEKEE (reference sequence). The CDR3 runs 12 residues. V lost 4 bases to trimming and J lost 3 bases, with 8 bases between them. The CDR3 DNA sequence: TGTGCCAGCAGCGTGCAAGACTACGAGCAGTACTTC. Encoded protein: CASSVQDYEQYF.

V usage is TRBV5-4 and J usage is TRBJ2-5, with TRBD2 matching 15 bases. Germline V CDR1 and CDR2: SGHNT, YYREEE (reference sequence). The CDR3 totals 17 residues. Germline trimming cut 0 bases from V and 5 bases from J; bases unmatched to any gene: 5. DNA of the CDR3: TGTGCCAGCAGCTTGGGGACTAGCGGGAGGGCCAGGGAGACCCAGTACTTC. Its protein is CASSLGTSGRARETQYF.

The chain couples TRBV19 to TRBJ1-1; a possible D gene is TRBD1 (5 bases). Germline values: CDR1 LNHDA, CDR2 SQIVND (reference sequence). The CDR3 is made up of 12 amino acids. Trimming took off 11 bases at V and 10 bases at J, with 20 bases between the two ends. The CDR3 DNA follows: TGTGCCTGTCGAGTGGGCGGTGGGACAGCTTTCTTT. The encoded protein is CACRVGGGTAFF.

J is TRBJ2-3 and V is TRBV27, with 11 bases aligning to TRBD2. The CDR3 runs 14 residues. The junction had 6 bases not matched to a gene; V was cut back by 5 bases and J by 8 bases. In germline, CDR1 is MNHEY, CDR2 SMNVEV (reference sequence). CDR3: CASSPRGLAGTQYF. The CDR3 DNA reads TGTGCCAGCAGTCCCCGTGGACTAGCGGGTACGCAGTATTTT.

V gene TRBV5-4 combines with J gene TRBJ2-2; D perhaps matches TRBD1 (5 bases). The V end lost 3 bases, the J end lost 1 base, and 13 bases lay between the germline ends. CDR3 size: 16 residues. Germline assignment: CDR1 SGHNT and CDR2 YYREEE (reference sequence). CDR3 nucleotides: TGTGCCAGCAGCTCCGGTCAGGGCGTGAACACCGGGGAGCTGTTTTTT. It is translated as CASSSGQGVNTGELFF. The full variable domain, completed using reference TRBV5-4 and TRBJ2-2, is ETGVTQSPTHLIKTRGQQVTLRCSSQSGHNTVSWYQQALGQGPQFIFQYYREEENGRGNFPPRFSGLQFPNYSSELNVNALELDDSALYLCASSSGQGVNTGELFFGEGSRLTVL.

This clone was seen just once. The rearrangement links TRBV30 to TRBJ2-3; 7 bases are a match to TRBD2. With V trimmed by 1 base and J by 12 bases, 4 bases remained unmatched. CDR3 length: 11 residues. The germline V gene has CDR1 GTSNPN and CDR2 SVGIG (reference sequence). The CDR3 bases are TGTGCCTGGAGTGCCCTAGCGGAACAGTATTTT. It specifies CAWSALAEQYF. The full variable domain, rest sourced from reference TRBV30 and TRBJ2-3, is SQTIHQWPATLVQPVGSPLSLECTVEGTSNPNLYWYRQAAGRGLQLLFYSVGIGQISSEVPQNLSASRPQDRQFILSSKKLLLSDSGFYLCAWSALAEQYFGPGTRLTVL.

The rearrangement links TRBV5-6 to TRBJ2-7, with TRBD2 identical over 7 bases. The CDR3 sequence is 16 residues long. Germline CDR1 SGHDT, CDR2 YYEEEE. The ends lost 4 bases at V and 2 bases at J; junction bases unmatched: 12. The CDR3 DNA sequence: TGTGCCAGCAGCATTCGGTTTTCTAGCGGTCCCTACGAGCAGTACTTC. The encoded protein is CASSIRFSSGPYEQYF. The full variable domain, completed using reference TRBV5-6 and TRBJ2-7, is DAGVTQSPTHLIKTRGQQVTLRCSPKSGHDTVSWYQQALGQGPQFIFQYYEEEERQRGNFPDRFSGHQFPNYSSELNVNALLLGDSALYLCASSIRFSSGPYEQYFGPGTRLTVT.

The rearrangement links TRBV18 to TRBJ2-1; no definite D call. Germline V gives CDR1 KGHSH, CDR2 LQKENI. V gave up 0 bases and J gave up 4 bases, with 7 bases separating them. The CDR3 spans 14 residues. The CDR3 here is CASSPPNGYNEQFF. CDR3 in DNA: TGTGCCAGCTCACCACCGAACGGGTACAATGAGCAGTTCTTC.

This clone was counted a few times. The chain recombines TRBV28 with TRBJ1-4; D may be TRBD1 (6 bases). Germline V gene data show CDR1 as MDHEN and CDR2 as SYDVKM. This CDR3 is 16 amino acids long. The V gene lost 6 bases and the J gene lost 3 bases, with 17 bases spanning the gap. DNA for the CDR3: TGTGCCAGCAGCTATCAGGGGTTCGCGGCTAATGAAAAACTGTTTTTT. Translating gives CASSYQGFAANEKLFF.

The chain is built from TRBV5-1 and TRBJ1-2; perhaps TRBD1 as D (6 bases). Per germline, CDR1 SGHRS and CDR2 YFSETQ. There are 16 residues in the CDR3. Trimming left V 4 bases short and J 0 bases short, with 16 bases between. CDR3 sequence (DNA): TGCGCCAGCAGCGCGGACAGTATCCCAGCTAACTATGGCTACACCTTC. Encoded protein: CASSADSIPANYGYTF.

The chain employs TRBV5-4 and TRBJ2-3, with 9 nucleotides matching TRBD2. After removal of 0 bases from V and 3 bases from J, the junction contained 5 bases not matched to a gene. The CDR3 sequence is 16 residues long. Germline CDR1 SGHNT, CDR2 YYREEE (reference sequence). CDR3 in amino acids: CASSLAGGGDTDTQYF. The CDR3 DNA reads TGTGCCAGCAGCTTGGCAGGCGGGGGGGATACAGATACGCAGTATTTT.

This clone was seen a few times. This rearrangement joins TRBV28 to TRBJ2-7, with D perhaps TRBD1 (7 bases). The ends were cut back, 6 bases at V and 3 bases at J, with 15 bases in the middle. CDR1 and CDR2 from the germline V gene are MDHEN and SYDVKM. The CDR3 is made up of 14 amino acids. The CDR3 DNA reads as TGTGCCAGCAGCGCGGGACAGAGAAACTACGAGCAGTACTTC. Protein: CASSAGQRNYEQYF.

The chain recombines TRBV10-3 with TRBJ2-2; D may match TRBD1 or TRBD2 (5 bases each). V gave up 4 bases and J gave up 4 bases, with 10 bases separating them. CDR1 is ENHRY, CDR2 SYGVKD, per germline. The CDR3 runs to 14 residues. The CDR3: CAISGAGTTGELFF. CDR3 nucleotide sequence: TGTGCCATCAGTGGAGCTGGGACCACCGGGGAGCTGTTTTTT.

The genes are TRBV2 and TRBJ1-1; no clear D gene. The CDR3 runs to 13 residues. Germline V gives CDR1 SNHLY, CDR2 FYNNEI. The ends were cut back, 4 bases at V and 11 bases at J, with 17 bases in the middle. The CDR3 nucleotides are TGTGCCAGCAGTGTTAACACTCTTGCGTCGGCTTTCTTT. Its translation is CASSVNTLASAFF.

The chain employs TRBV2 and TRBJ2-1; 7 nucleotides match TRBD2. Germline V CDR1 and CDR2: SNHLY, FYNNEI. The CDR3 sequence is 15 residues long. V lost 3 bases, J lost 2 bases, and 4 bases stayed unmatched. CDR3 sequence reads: CASSESGTAYNEQFF. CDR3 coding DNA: TGTGCCAGCAGTGAGAGCGGGACCGCCTACAATGAGCAGTTCTTC.

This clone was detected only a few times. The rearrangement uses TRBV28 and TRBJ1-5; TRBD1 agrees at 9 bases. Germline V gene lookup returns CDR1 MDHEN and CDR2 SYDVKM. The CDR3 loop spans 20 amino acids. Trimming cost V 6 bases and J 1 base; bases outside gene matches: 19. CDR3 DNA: TGTGCCAGCAGCGAAGTCACCGGGACAGGGCTCGGAGGGAGCAATCAGCCCCAGCATTTT. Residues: CASSEVTGTGLGGSNQPQHF.

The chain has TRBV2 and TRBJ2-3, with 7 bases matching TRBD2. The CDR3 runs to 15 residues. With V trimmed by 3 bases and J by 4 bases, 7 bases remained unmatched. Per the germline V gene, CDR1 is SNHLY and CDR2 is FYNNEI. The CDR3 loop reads CASSDRGSRADTQYF. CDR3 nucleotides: TGTGCCAGCAGTGACCGCGGGAGTCGGGCAGATACGCAGTATTTT.